This TCR beta chain was recorded in a study of patients and donors after allogeneic stem cell transplantation. A single record per CDR3 protein comes from TCRdb applying MiXCR to the RT-PCR reads. Altogether some 150,000 distinct CDR3 sequences are present, roughly two fifths being singletons, with the ten largest covering 50%. Sequencing input: blood, either unsorted or a sorted T cell fraction (not recorded which). The TCR sequence derives from a human donor who was either an allogeneic HSCT recipient or a stem cell or donor lymphocyte infusion donor (not recorded which). It is not recorded whose cells these are; they may come from a transplant donor.

The CDR3: CASSHEATNEKLFF. The CDR3, as DNA: TGTGCCAGCAGCCACGAGGCAACTAATGAAAAACTGTTTTTT. V and J are TRBV7-9 and TRBJ1-4; D unresolved. This CDR3 has 14 amino acids. The V end lost 5 bases, the J end lost 0 bases, and 7 bases lay between the germline ends. Germline V gives CDR1 SEHNR, CDR2 FQNEAQ (reference sequence).